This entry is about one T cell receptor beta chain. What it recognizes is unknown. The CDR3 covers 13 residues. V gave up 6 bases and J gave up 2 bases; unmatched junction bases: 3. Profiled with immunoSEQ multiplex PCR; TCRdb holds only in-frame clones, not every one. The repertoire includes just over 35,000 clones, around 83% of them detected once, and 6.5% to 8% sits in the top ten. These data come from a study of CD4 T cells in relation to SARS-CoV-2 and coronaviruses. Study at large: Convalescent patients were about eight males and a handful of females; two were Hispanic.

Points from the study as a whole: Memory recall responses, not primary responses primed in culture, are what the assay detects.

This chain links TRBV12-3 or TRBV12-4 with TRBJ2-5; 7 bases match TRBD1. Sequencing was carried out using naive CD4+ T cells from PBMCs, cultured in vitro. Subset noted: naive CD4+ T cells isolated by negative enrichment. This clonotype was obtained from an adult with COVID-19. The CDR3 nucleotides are TGTGCCAGCAGAGGGGGACAGCAAGAGACCCAGTACTTC. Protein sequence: CASRGGQQETQYF.